This section outlines one TCR beta chain sequence together with its context. This entry comes from a study of blood T cell repertoires in COVID-19. Per the germline V gene, CDR1 is LGHDT and CDR2 is YNNKEL (reference sequence). V shed 0 bases, J shed 5 bases, and the junction held 8 bases outside the gene matches. The CDR3 is 17 residues long. Per the study methods: Reference gene primers were amplified, and this amplification served to estimate nucleated cell counts. Generated by immunoSEQ multiplex PCR, the TCRdb table keeps only in-frame clones and is missing some. Clone size and V and J calls were adopted from that table, with D and trimming inferred from the DNA. The table has about 120,000 clones, approximately 84% seen once.

The sequencing input was peripheral blood. The sequence derives from a man aged 35-49 years with acute or convalescent COVID-19. The V and J genes are TRBV3-1 (or the pseudogene TRBV3-2) and TRBJ2-2, with 8 bases aligning to TRBD1. CDR3 sequence reads: CASSQEGRTGKTGELFF. The CDR3 bases are TGTGCCAGCAGCCAAGAGGGTAGGACAGGGAAAACCGGGGAGCTGTTTTTT.